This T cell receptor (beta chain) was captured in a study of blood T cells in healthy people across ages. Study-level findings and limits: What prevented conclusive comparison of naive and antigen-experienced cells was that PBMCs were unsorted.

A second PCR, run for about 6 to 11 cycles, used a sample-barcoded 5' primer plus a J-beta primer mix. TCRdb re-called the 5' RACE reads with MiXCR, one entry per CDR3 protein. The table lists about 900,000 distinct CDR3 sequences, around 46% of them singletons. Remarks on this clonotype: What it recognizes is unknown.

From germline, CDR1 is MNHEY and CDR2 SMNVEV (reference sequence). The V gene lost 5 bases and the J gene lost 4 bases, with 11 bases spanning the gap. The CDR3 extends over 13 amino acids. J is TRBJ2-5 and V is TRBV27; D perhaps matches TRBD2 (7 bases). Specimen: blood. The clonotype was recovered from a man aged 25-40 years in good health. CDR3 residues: CASSGGGGETQYF. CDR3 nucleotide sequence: TGTGCCAGCAGTGGGGGGGGCGGAGAGACCCAGTACTTC.